This TCR beta chain comes out of a study of shared clonotypes between healthy human individuals. Study-wide results and caveats: Few donors limited the genetic and exposure-history diversity represented.

The CDR3 has 12 amino acids. The germline gives CDR1 LNHNV, CDR2 YYDKDF (reference sequence). V gave up 0 bases and J gave up 8 bases, with 7 bases separating them. This clone was counted a few times. The antigen is undetermined. Donors, without exception, were Caucasian adults residing in Nashville, Tennessee. Clones were read by immunoSEQ multiplex PCR, and TCRdb kept only the in-frame ones, dropping some. The profile shows about 1 million clones, about 76% of them singletons. The sequence was obtained from a man between 18 and 35 years old in good health. This rearrangement joins TRBV15 to TRBJ2-5, with D hard to call. Sample: memory CD4+ T cells sorted from blood. The sample's subset: CD45RA-negative fraction. This CDR3 is CATSRDLATQYF. CDR3 bases: TGTGCCACCAGCAGAGATCTGGCCACCCAGTACTTC.